The clone carrying this T cell receptor (beta chain) was counted ten times or more. Deletions cut 7 bases from V and 0 bases from J, with 13 bases between. Germline CDR1 LNHDA, CDR2 SQIVND (reference sequence). This CDR3 has 14 residues. This specimen comes from a study of T cells in Graves' hyperthyroidism and ophthalmopathy. At the level of the study: It was at initial diagnosis, before any treatment, that peripheral blood was collected.

RNA transcripts gave rise to amplified TCR beta CDR3 regions. The HTBI primer set served for first-round RT-PCR of the TCR CDR3. A single record per CDR3 protein comes from TCRdb applying MiXCR to the multiplex PCR reads. The table lists hundreds of thousands of distinct CDR3 sequences, about 24% of them singletons. This TCR was sampled from a woman under 40 with Graves' ophthalmopathy. Source material: blood. The V and J genes are TRBV19 and TRBJ2-7; perhaps TRBD2 as D (5 bases). CDR3 protein: CASTHSGISYEQYF. The CDR3 nucleotides read TGTGCCAGTACCCACTCCGGGATCTCCTACGAGCAGTACTTC.